The rows below give T cell receptor beta chains drawn from one sample of a study of blood T cell repertoires in COVID-19. Method: immunoSEQ multiplex PCR; TCRdb's copy keeps in-frame clones and lacks some. The repertoire holds more than 350,000 clones, about 88% seen once, with about 1.5% in the top ten. Sequencing used PBMCs or T cells enriched from blood (not recorded which). These receptors came from a woman younger than 30 who had been exposed to COVID-19. CDR3s include the opening cysteine and the closing phenylalanine or tryptophan. Each record gives: V gene, D gene, clone size, J gene, CDR3 protein, CDR3 DNA. The D gene is left open where the match is weak. Only part of the rows carry a size: once, few, many, or a class if the clone is expanded.

V: TRBV11-1; D: TRBD1; size: -; J: TRBJ2-7; CDR3: CASSFAGQGRYYEQYF; DNA: TGTGCCAGCAGCTTCGCCGGACAGGGGAGATACTACGAGCAGTACTTC
V: TRBV3-1/TRBV3-2; D: -; size: -; J: TRBJ2-3; CDR3: CASSQGPDTQYF; DNA: TGTGCCAGCAGCCAGGGGCCAGATACGCAGTATTTT
V: TRBV7-2; D: TRBD1; size: once; J: TRBJ1-6; CDR3: CASSPEGGAYNSPLHF; DNA: TGTGCCAGCAGCCCCGAAGGGGGCGCCTATAATTCACCCCTCCACTTT
V: TRBV28; D: -; size: -; J: TRBJ2-5; CDR3: CASSSLQGETQYF; DNA: TGTGCCAGCAGTAGCCTACAGGGAGAGACCCAGTACTTC
V: TRBV5-4; D: -; size: -; J: TRBJ1-3; CDR3: CASSLGGSGNTIYF; DNA: TGTGCCAGCAGCTTGGGAGGGAGTGGAAACACCATATATTTT
V: TRBV5-1; D: TRBD2; size: -; J: TRBJ2-2; CDR3: CASEGTSGSVPGELFF; DNA: TGCGCCAGCGAAGGGACTAGCGGGAGTGTTCCCGGGGAGCTGTTTTTT
V: TRBV12-2; D: -; size: -; J: TRBJ2-7; CDR3: CASRLAITGGSYEQYF; DNA: TGTGCAAGTCGCTTAGCGATAACGGGAGGGTCCTACGAGCAGTACTTC
V: TRBV28; D: TRBD2; size: -; J: TRBJ2-5; CDR3: CASSAMVAGYRETQYF; DNA: TGTGCCAGCAGTGCGATGGTAGCGGGGTACCGGGAGACCCAGTACTTC
V: TRBV7-7; D: TRBD2; size: -; J: TRBJ2-1; CDR3: CASSPGLAPGNEQFF; DNA: TGTGCTAGCAGCCCAGGACTAGCACCGGGGAATGAGCAGTTCTTC
V: TRBV19; D: -; size: -; J: TRBJ1-2; CDR3: CASSNYREGNYGYTF; DNA: TGTGCCAGTAGTAACTACAGGGAGGGAAACTATGGCTACACCTTC
V: TRBV5-5; D: -; size: once; J: TRBJ2-7; CDR3: CASSKRSLLSYEQYF; DNA: TGTGCCAGCAGCAAACGAAGCCTCCTCTCCTACGAGCAGTACTTC
V: TRBV28; D: -; size: -; J: TRBJ1-2; CDR3: CASTVGANYGYTF; DNA: TGTGCCAGCACCGTAGGGGCTAACTATGGCTACACCTTC
V: TRBV27; D: TRBD2; size: -; J: TRBJ2-3; CDR3: CASSPNPSVVAGGWTDTQYF; DNA: TGTGCCAGCAGTCCTAACCCCTCGGTAGTAGCGGGAGGATGGACAGATACGCAGTATTTT
V: TRBV21-1; D: -; size: -; J: TRBJ2-7; CDR3: CASTRQDLADEQYF; DNA: TGTGCCAGCACTCGACAGGACCTAGCCGACGAGCAGTACTTC
V: TRBV19; D: -; size: -; J: TRBJ2-3; CDR3: CASTAGGSTQYF; DNA: TGTGCCAGTACGGCAGGGGGGAGTACGCAGTATTTT
V: TRBV18; D: TRBD1; size: -; J: TRBJ2-1; CDR3: CASPSGQGWNEQFF; DNA: TGTGCCAGCCCAAGTGGACAGGGGTGGAATGAGCAGTTCTTC
V: TRBV3-1/TRBV3-2; D: -; size: -; J: TRBJ2-1; CDR3: CASSQELKLATNEQFF; DNA: TGTGCCAGCAGCCAAGAGTTGAAGCTAGCCACGAATGAGCAGTTCTTC
V: TRBV19; D: TRBD1; size: few; J: TRBJ1-5; CDR3: CASSIASYRDSNQPQHF; DNA: TGTGCCAGTAGTATAGCCTCTTACCGGGACAGTAATCAGCCCCAGCATTTT
V: TRBV7-2; D: TRBD1; size: -; J: TRBJ1-1; CDR3: CASSPSRGSQGAFF; DNA: TGTGCCAGCAGCCCCTCCAGGGGGTCCCAGGGGGCTTTCTTT
V: TRBV29-1; D: TRBD2; size: -; J: TRBJ2-3; CDR3: CSVGLAGGTDTQYF; DNA: TGCAGCGTTGGACTAGCGGGAGGAACAGATACGCAGTATTTT
V: TRBV10-1; D: TRBD1; size: -; J: TRBJ2-7; CDR3: CASSQPGQGHHEQYF; DNA: TGCGCCAGCAGTCAACCGGGACAGGGTCACCACGAGCAGTACTTC
V: TRBV21-1; D: -; size: few; J: TRBJ1-5; CDR3: CASSVGTGRNQPQHF; DNA: TGTGCCAGCAGCGTCGGGACAGGCCGCAATCAGCCCCAGCATTTT
V: TRBV3-1/TRBV3-2; D: TRBD2; size: once; J: TRBJ2-7; CDR3: CASSPSMASGTHEQYF; DNA: TGTGCCAGCAGCCCAAGCATGGCTAGCGGGACTCACGAGCAGTACTTC
V: TRBV23-1; D: TRBD1; size: -; J: TRBJ2-2; CDR3: CASSPTGDRLFF; DNA: TGCGCCAGCAGCCCTACAGGGGATCGGCTGTTTTTT
V: TRBV11-2; D: -; size: -; J: TRBJ1-5; CDR3: CASSLDYTDQPQHF; DNA: TGTGCCAGCAGCTTAGATTACACCGATCAGCCCCAGCATTTT
V: TRBV24-1; D: TRBD2; size: -; J: TRBJ2-3; CDR3: CATSDLGPSGGYSTDTQYF; DNA: TGTGCCACCAGTGACTTGGGCCCTAGCGGGGGCTATAGCACAGATACGCAGTATTTT
V: TRBV28; D: TRBD2; size: once; J: TRBJ2-7; CDR3: CASSLYPQRGTPYEQYF; DNA: TGTGCCAGCAGTTTATATCCCCAGCGGGGAACCCCCTACGAGCAGTACTTC
V: TRBV7-2; D: -; size: -; J: TRBJ2-1; CDR3: CASSLAIVYEQFF; DNA: TGTGCCAGCAGCTTAGCGATAGTCTATGAGCAGTTCTTC
V: TRBV6-5; D: -; size: once; J: TRBJ1-1; CDR3: CASTLVGGNTEAFF; DNA: TGTGCCAGCACCCTCGTGGGGGGGAACACTGAAGCTTTCTTT
V: TRBV7-3; D: -; size: -; J: TRBJ2-3; CDR3: CASSLTGVAVSTDTQYF; DNA: TGTGCCAGCAGCTTAACGGGGGTAGCGGTAAGCACAGATACGCAGTATTTT
V: TRBV27; D: TRBD2; size: -; J: TRBJ2-7; CDR3: CATARLAGALAYEQYF; DNA: TGTGCCACCGCCAGACTAGCGGGGGCCCTTGCCTACGAGCAGTACTTC